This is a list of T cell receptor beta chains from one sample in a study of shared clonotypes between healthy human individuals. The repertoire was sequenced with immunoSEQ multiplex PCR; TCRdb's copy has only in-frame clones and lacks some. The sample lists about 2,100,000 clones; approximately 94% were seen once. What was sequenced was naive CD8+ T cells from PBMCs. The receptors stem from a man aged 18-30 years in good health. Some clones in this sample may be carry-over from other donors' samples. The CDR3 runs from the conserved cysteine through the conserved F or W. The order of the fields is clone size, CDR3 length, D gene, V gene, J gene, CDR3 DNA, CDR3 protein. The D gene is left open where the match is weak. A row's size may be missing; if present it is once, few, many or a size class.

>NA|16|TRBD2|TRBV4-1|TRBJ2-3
TGCGCCAGCAGCCAAGTTACTCGGGAGGGCACAGATACGCAGTATTTT
CASSQVTREGTDTQYF
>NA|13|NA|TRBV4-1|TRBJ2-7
TGCGCCAGCAGCCACTCATCCAACTACGAGCAGTACTTC
CASSHSSNYEQYF
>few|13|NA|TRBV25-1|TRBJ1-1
TGTGCCAGCAGTGATTCCGAAAACACTGAAGCTTTCTTT
CASSDSENTEAFF
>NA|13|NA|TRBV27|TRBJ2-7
TGTGCCAGCAGTCCACCCGGACGTAACGAGCAGTACTTC
CASSPPGRNEQYF
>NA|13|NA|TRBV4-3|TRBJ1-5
TGCGCCAGCAGCCAAGATATGAGGCAGCCCCAGCATTTT
CASSQDMRQPQHF
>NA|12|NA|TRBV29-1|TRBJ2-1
TGCAGTGCCTTGCGGACCAACAATGAGCAGTTCTTC
CSALRTNNEQFF
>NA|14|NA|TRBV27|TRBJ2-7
TGTGCCAGCAGTTTGAACGTAGCGACCCTCGAGCAGTACTTC
CASSLNVATLEQYF
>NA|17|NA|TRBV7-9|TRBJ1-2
TGTGCCAGCAGCTTAGAGAGGGGCCGATTGTCGGGCTATGGCTACACCTTC
CASSLERGRLSGYGYTF
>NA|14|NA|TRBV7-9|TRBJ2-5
TGTGCCAGCAGCTTCTCAGACCCGGCGGAGACCCAGTACTTC
CASSFSDPAETQYF
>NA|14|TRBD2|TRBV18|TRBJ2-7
TGTGCCAGCTCAGATTTTGGGAGGGGCTACGAGCAGTACTTC
CASSDFGRGYEQYF
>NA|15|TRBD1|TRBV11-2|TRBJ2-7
TGTGCCAGCAGCCGCGACCGGGACAGGGGACACGAGCAGTACTTC
CASSRDRDRGHEQYF
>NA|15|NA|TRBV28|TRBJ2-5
TGTGCCAGCAGCTCCACCACTAGTACTCAAGAGACCCAGTACTTC
CASSSTTSTQETQYF
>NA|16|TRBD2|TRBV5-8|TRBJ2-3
TGTGCCAGCAGCCCTCTGAGCGGGAGGGCCACAGATACGCAGTATTTT
CASSPLSGRATDTQYF
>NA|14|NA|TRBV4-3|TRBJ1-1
TGCGCCAGCAGCCCGTGGACCCTGAACACTGAAGCTTTCTTT
CASSPWTLNTEAFF
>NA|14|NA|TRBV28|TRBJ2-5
TGTGCCAGCAGTGCGCTCGGGACCCGGGAGACCCAGTACTTC
CASSALGTRETQYF
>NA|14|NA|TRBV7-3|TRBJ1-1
TGTGCCAGCAGCTTATGGGCTAGGGACACTGAAGCTTTCTTT
CASSLWARDTEAFF
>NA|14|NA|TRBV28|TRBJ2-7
TGTGCCAGCAGTTCGCCTAGGTCCCCCGGCGAGCAGTACTTC
CASSSPRSPGEQYF
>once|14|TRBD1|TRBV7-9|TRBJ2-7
TGTGCCAGCAGCTCACCACAGGGGCCCTACGAGCAGTACTTC
CASSSPQGPYEQYF
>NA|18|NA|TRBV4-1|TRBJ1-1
TGCGCCAGCAGCCAATACCCCCAGGACAATAGCATGAACACTGAAGCTTTCTTT
CASSQYPQDNSMNTEAFF
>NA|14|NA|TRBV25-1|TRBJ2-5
TGTGCCAGCAGTGGGGACTGGCCACAAGAGACCCAGTACTTC
CASSGDWPQETQYF
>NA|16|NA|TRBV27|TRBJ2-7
TGTGCCAGCAGTTTATCGGCAGGGACCGTTTCCTACGAGCAGTACTTC
CASSLSAGTVSYEQYF
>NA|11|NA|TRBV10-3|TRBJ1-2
TGTGCCATCAGGAAGACAAATGGCTACACCTTC
CAIRKTNGYTF
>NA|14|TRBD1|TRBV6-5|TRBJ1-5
TGTGCCAGCAGCCCCCTCGGGACAGGGGAGGCCCAGCATTTT
CASSPLGTGEAQHF
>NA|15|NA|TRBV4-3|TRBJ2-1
TGCGCCAGCAGCCAAGATTGGCTGTCCTACAATGAGCAGTTCTTC
CASSQDWLSYNEQFF
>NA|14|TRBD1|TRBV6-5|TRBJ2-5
TGTGCCAGCAGTTCCTGGACAGGGGAGGAGACCCAGTACTTC
CASSSWTGEETQYF
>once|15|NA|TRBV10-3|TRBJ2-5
TGTGCCATCAGTGAGTCGATGATGGGAGAAGGGACCCAGTACTTC
CAISESMMGEGTQYF
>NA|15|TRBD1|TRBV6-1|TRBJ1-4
TGTGCCAGCAGAGGAGCCGGGACAGGGAGTGAAAAACTGTTTTTT
CASRGAGTGSEKLFF
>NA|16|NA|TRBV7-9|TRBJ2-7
TGTGCCAGCAGCTCCCATGGGGGCAGGTTCTCCTACGAGCAGTACTTC
CASSSHGGRFSYEQYF
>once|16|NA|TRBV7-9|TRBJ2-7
TGTGCCAGCAGCCCCCCCGGGACATGGAGCTCCTACGAGCAGTACTTC
CASSPPGTWSSYEQYF
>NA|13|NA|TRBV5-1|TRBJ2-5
TGCGCCAGCAGCCCGGGACGGTCAGAGACCCAGTACTTC
CASSPGRSETQYF
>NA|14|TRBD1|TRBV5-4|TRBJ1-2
TGTGCCAGCAGGTTCACAGGGGGCAACTATGGCTACACCTTC
CASRFTGGNYGYTF
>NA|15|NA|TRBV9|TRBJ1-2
TGTGCCAGCAGCGCCACACGGGCGGGGGTCTATGGCTACACCTTC
CASSATRAGVYGYTF
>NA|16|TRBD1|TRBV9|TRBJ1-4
TGTGCCAGCAGCGCCCGGGACAGACCTGGTATGGAAAAACTGTTTTTT
CASSARDRPGMEKLFF
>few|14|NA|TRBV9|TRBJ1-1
TGTGCCAGCAGCGTAGGTGTGAAGAACACTGAAGCTTTCTTT
CASSVGVKNTEAFF
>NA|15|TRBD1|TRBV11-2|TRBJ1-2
TGTGCCAGCAGCGAAAGACAGGGGGCGGGCGATGGCTACACCTTC
CASSERQGAGDGYTF
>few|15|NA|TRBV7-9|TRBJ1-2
TGTGCCAGCAGTTTCGGGGGGGCGCCTACCTATGGCTACACCTTC
CASSFGGAPTYGYTF
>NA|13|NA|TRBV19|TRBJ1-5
TGTGCCAGTATTGGAACGAGCAATCAGCCCCAGCATTTT
CASIGTSNQPQHF
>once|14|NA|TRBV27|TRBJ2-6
TGTGCCAGCAGAGTGTTGGCTGGGGCCAACGTCCTGACTTTC
CASRVLAGANVLTF
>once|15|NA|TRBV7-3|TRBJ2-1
TGTGCCAGCAGCTTGGGGACCTACAGCTACAATGAGCAGTTCTTC
CASSLGTYSYNEQFF
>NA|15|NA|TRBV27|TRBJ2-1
TGTGCCAGCAGTTCAGGACCCGGGGTTTGGCTTGAGCAGTTCTTC
CASSSGPGVWLEQFF
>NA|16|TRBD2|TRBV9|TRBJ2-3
TGTGCCAGCAGCGTACCCACTAGCGGGAGAGCAGATACGCAGTATTTT
CASSVPTSGRADTQYF
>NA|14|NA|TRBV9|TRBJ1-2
TGTGCCAGCAGCGTAGTTGGCGGGAGAGATGGCTACACCTTC
CASSVVGGRDGYTF
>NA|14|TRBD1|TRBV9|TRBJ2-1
TGTGCCAGCAGCGTAGGGGACAGGGGACGAGAGCAGTTCTTC
CASSVGDRGREQFF
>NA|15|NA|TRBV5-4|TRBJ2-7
TGTGCCAGCACCACAAACGGGACACCATCCTACGAGCAGTACTTC
CASTTNGTPSYEQYF
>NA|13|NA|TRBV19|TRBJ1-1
TGTGCCAGTCAAGTTGCGTCCAACACTGAAGCTTTCTTT
CASQVASNTEAFF